This is a list of T cell receptor beta chains from one sample in a study of breast tumors, draining lymph nodes, adjacent tissues. TCRdb ran MiXCR on the multiplex PCR reads and lists one entry per CDR3 protein. There are approximately 230,000 distinct CDR3 sequences in the sample; nearly 35% occur only once, and roughly 3.5% lies in the top ten. Sequencing input: axillary lymph node tissue. These receptors were obtained from a female donor with breast cancer. Some clones in this sample may be carry-over from other donors' samples. Each CDR3 is given with its conserved first and last residue. A D gene is named only where the DNA matches it firmly. Part of the rows lack a size; the others show once, few, many or a class for expanded clones.

V gene	clone size	D gene	J gene	CDR3 protein	CDR3 DNA
TRBV20-1	many	.	TRBJ1-5	CSARATGRVQTQPQHF	TGCAGTGCTAGAGCCACGGGGAGGGTCCAAACTCAGCCCCAGCATTTT
TRBV24-1	.	.	TRBJ1-2	CASSYQDINYSYTF	TGTGCCAGCAGTTATCAGGATATTAACTATAGCTACACCTTC
TRBV19	many	.	TRBJ2-2	CASSMTNTGELFF	TGTGCCAGTAGTATGACAAACACCGGGGAGCTGTTTTTT
TRBV7-9	.	.	TRBJ2-6	CASSLDVGSGANVLTF	TGTGCCAGCAGCTTAGACGTGGGCTCTGGGGCCAACGTCCTGACTTTC
TRBV12-3/TRBV12-4	.	TRBD2	TRBJ2-1	CASSWGEGRDEQFF	TGTGCCAGCAGTTGGGGGGAGGGGAGGGATGAGCAGTTCTTC
TRBV7-9	.	TRBD1	TRBJ1-1	CASSQGTGNTEAFF	TGTGCCAGCAGCCAAGGGACAGGGAACACTGAAGCTTTCTTT
TRBV7-2	many	.	TRBJ2-5	CASSPRGLARETQYF	TGTGCCAGCAGCCCGAGGGGACTCGCGAGAGAGACCCAGTACTTC
TRBV7-2	.	.	TRBJ1-5	CASSLTGIAGQPQHF	TGTGCCAGCAGCTTAACAGGGATCGCGGGCCAGCCCCAGCATTTT
TRBV12-3/TRBV12-4	many	.	TRBJ2-3	CASRKQERSTDTQYF	TGTGCCAGCAGAAAACAGGAGAGGAGCACAGATACGCAGTATTTT
TRBV7-2	.	TRBD2	TRBJ2-7	CASSLAGGLYEQYF	TGTGCCAGCAGCTTGGCGGGGGGGCTCTACGAGCAGTACTTC
TRBV25-1	.	TRBD2	TRBJ2-3	CAEGLAGGRSTDTQYF	TGTGCCGAAGGACTAGCGGGGGGCAGGAGCACAGATACGCAGTATTTT
TRBV5-1	many	TRBD2	TRBJ2-1	CASSMGLARNEQFF	TGCGCCAGCAGCATGGGACTAGCCCGCAATGAGCAGTTCTTC
TRBV11-3	many	.	TRBJ2-3	CASSPGHRTDTQYF	TGTGCCAGCAGCCCGGGCCACCGCACAGATACGCAGTATTTT
TRBV6-6	few	TRBD2	TRBJ2-4	CASATAGGKSKNIQYF	TGTGCCAGCGCAACGGCGGGGGGCAAATCCAAAAACATTCAGTACTTC
TRBV12-3/TRBV12-4	.	.	TRBJ1-5	CASSHTQHF	TGTGCCAGCAGTCATACCCAGCATTTT
TRBV19	few	.	TRBJ1-1	CASSIGTRGTEAFF	TGTGCCAGTAGTATAGGTACCCGAGGGACTGAAGCTTTCTTT
TRBV30	many	TRBD1	TRBJ1-3	CAWSQITGGPGNTIYF	TGTGCCTGGAGTCAAATCACAGGGGGACCTGGAAACACCATATATTTT
TRBV20-1	.	.	TRBJ2-7	CSAPHEGTYEQYF	TGCAGTGCTCCTCACGAGGGGACCTACGAGCAGTACTTC
TRBV11-2	.	.	TRBJ1-3	CASSQAGGYTIYF	TGTGCCAGCAGCCAAGCCGGGGGCTACACCATATATTTT
TRBV5-1	many	TRBD2	TRBJ2-7	CASSLGLAKYEQYF	TGCGCCAGCAGCCTTGGACTAGCGAAATACGAGCAGTACTTC
TRBV5-1	many	TRBD2	TRBJ2-3	CASSLGAGLAVTDTQYF	TGCGCCAGCAGCTTGGGGGCGGGACTAGCGGTCACAGATACGCAGTATTTT
TRBV9	many	TRBD1	TRBJ2-5	CASSATGEETQYF	TGTGCCAGCAGCGCGACAGGGGAAGAGACCCAGTACTTC
TRBV25-1	.	.	TRBJ1-6	CASSQPGESPLHF	TGTGCCAGCAGCCAACCAGGGGAATCACCCCTCCACTTT
TRBV7-9	many	TRBD1	TRBJ1-5	CASSPSDRAVNQPQHF	TGTGCCAGCAGCCCCTCGGACAGGGCGGTCAATCAGCCCCAGCATTTT
TRBV18	.	.	TRBJ1-4	CASSPVRTNEKLFF	TGTGCCAGCTCACCAGTCCGTACTAATGAAAAACTGTTTTTT
TRBV20-1	.	TRBD1	TRBJ2-7	CSARQWDSLSEQYF	TGCAGTGCTAGACAATGGGACAGCCTCTCCGAGCAGTACTTC
TRBV20-1	many	TRBD2	TRBJ2-1	CSAVDGDYPDNEQFF	TGCAGTGCCGTAGATGGGGACTATCCAGACAATGAGCAGTTCTTC
TRBV4-1	many	.	TRBJ1-5	CASSQGGGLRNQPQHF	TGCGCCAGCAGCCAAGGGGGCGGTCTTCGCAATCAGCCCCAGCATTTT
TRBV20-1	.	TRBD1	TRBJ1-6	CSANPDRANNSPLHF	TGCAGTGCTAACCCGGACAGGGCAAATAATTCACCCCTCCACTTT
TRBV4-2	.	.	TRBJ2-2	CASSQGTVNYNTGELFF	TGTGCCAGCAGCCAAGGGACAGTTAATTATAACACCGGGGAGCTGTTTTTT
TRBV9	few	.	TRBJ1-1	CASSVGPNTEAFF	TGTGCCAGCAGCGTCGGGCCGAACACTGAAGCTTTCTTT
TRBV7-2	many	.	TRBJ2-5	CASSPLGGTQYF	TGTGCCAGCAGCCCACTCGGAGGGACCCAGTACTTC
TRBV2	many	.	TRBJ2-5	CASSERGFRQETQYF	TGTGCCAGCAGTGAGCGCGGATTTCGACAAGAGACCCAGTACTTC
TRBV11-2	few	TRBD2	TRBJ2-1	CASSHGTSGRAGYNEQFF	TGTGCCAGCAGCCATGGGACTAGCGGGAGGGCCGGTTACAATGAGCAGTTCTTC
TRBV3-1	few	TRBD1	TRBJ2-7	CASSPFGTGRAYEQYF	TGTGCCAGCAGCCCCTTCGGGACAGGGAGGGCTTACGAGCAGTACTTC
TRBV6-5	many	.	TRBJ2-7	CASRTPRWDEQYF	TGTGCCAGCCGGACTCCTCGTTGGGACGAGCAGTACTTC
TRBV29-1	many	TRBD1	TRBJ2-5	CSVTGGQETQYF	TGCAGCGTTACAGGGGGCCAAGAGACCCAGTACTTC
TRBV5-4	once	.	TRBJ1-6	CASSSSGGGSYNSPLHF	TGTGCCAGCAGCTCCTCGGGGGGAGGGTCCTATAATTCACCCCTCCACTTT
TRBV29-1	.	TRBD2	TRBJ2-2	CSVTGTSAGKTGELFF	TGCAGCGTGACCGGGACTAGCGCGGGGAAGACCGGGGAGCTGTTTTTT
TRBV18	few	.	TRBJ1-5	CASSPPTGVGQPQHF	TGTGCCAGCTCACCACCGACGGGGGTCGGTCAGCCCCAGCATTTT
TRBV29-1	.	.	TRBJ1-1	CSVIQLNTEAFF	TGCAGCGTTATACAGTTGAACACTGAAGCTTTCTTT
TRBV9	many	TRBD2	TRBJ2-1	CASSVGLLAGRFSEQFF	TGTGCCAGCAGCGTAGGTTTGCTAGCGGGAAGGTTTAGTGAGCAGTTCTTC
TRBV12-3/TRBV12-4	many	.	TRBJ2-5	CASGSHRKETQYF	TGTGCCAGCGGATCACATCGGAAAGAGACCCAGTACTTC
TRBV7-2	many	.	TRBJ1-6	CASSGGTTNSPLHF	TGTGCCAGCAGCGGGGGGACAACAAATTCACCCCTCCACTTT
TRBV20-1	many	.	TRBJ2-7	CSVTQGLSYEQYF	TGCAGTGTTACCCAGGGGCTGTCCTACGAGCAGTACTTC
TRBV15	.	.	TRBJ1-6	CATSSTGGLNSPLHF	TGTGCCACCAGCAGCACGGGGGGACTAAATTCACCCCTCCACTTT
TRBV20-1	many	.	TRBJ2-3	CSARKGGTDTQYF	TGCAGTGCTAGGAAAGGAGGGACAGATACGCAGTATTTT
TRBV10-3	once	TRBD2	TRBJ2-5	CAISESSGKETQYF	TGTGCCATCAGTGAGTCAAGCGGGAAAGAGACCCAGTACTTC
TRBV12-3/TRBV12-4	many	.	TRBJ2-7	CASSFSGPTSRSYEQYF	TGTGCCAGCAGTTTTTCGGGTCCGACGTCCCGCTCCTACGAGCAGTACTTC
TRBV14	.	.	TRBJ2-7	CASSQGDFFYGQSF	TGTGCCAGCAGCCAAGGGGACTTCTTCTACGGGCAGTCCTTC
TRBV7-9	.	.	TRBJ1-2	CASSLVSGLEGYTF	TGTGCCAGCAGCTTAGTCTCAGGTTTGGAGGGCTACACCTTC
TRBV7-8	many	.	TRBJ1-2	CASSLEGVNYGYTF	TGTGCCAGCAGCTTAGAGGGAGTTAACTATGGCTACACCTTC
TRBV10-1	.	.	TRBJ2-7	CASGQSSYEQYF	TGCGCCAGCGGACAGAGCTCCTACGAGCAGTACTTC